This T cell receptor beta chain is from a study of T cells after yellow fever vaccination. V was cut by 3 bases and J by 8 bases, with 17 bases left in between. Germline CDR1 LGHNA, CDR2 YSLEER. The length of the CDR3 is 15 residues. A 5'RACE template-switching step, the method used to make TCR cDNA, added a universal primer site and UMIs. TCRdb reprocessed the 5' RACE reads via MiXCR and lists one record per CDR3 protein. The data contain 240,000 or so distinct CDR3 sequences, about 7.1% of them singletons. This clonotype came up a few times. The TCR sequence derives from a man aged 25-45 years who received the YFV17D yellow fever vaccine. The chain uses TRBV4-3 and TRBJ2-1, with D perhaps given as TRBD1 or TRBD2 (5 bases each). The source was CD4+ T cells sorted from PBMCs, collected 15 days after the yellow fever booster vaccination. CDR3 in DNA: TGCGCCAGCAGCCACCAACGGGGCGCCACGGATGAGCAGTTCTTC. Its translation is CASSHQRGATDEQFF.